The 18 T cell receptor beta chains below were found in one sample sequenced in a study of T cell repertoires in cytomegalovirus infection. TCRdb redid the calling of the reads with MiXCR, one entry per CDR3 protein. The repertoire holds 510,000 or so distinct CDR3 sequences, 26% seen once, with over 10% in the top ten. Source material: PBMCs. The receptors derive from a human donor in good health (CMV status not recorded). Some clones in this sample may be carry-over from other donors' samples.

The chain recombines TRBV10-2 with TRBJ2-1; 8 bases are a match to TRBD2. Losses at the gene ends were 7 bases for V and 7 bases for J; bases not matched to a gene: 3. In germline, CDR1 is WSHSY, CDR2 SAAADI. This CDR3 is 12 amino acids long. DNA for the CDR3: TGCGCCAGCAAAGCGGGAGTTAATGAGCAGTTCTTC. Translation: CASKAGVNEQFF.

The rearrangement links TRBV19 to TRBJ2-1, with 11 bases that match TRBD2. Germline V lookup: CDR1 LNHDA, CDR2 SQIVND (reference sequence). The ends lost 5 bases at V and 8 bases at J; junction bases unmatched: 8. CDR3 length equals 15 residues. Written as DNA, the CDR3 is TGTGCCAGTAGTTTAGCGGGAGGGCCCCGGGATGAGCAGTTCTTC. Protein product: CASSLAGGPRDEQFF. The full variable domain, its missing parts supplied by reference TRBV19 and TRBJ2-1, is DGGITQSPKYLFRKEGQNVTLSCEQNLNHDAMYWYRQDPGQGLRLIYYSQIVNDFQKGDIAEGYSVSREKKESFPLTVTSAQKNPTAFYLCASSLAGGPRDEQFFGPGTRLTVL.

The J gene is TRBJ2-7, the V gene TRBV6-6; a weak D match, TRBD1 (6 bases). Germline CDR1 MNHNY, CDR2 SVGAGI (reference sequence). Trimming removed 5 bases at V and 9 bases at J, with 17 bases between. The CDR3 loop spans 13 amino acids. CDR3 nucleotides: TGTGCCAGCAGTACTCACCAGGGGCTAGGGCAGTACGTC. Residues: CASSTHQGLGQYV.

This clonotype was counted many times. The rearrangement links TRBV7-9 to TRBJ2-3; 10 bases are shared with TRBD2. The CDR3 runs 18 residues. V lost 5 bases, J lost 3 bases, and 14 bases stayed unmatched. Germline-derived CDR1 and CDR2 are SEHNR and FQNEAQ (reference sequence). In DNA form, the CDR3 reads TGTGCCAGCAGCCCTACCTTAATGGGACTAGCGATGACAGATACGCAGTATTTT. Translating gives CASSPTLMGLAMTDTQYF.

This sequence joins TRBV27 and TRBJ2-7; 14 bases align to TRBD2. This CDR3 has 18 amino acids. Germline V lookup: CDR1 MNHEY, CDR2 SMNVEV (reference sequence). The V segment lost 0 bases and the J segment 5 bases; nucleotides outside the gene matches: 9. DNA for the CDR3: TGTGCCAGCAGTTTATCCGGGGAGGGACTAGCGGGAGTCGACGAGCAGTACTTC. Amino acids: CASSLSGEGLAGVDEQYF.

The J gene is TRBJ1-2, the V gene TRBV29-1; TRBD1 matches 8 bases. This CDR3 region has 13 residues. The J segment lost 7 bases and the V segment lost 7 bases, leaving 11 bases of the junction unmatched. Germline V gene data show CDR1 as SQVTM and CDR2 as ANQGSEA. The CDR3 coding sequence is TGCAGCGCCGATGACAGGGGAGACCGTGGCTACACCTTC. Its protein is CSADDRGDRGYTF.

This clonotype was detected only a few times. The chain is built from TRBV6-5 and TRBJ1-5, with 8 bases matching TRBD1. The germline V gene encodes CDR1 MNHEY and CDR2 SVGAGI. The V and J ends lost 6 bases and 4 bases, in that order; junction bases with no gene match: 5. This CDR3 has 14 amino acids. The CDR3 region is CASSRTGYNQPQHF. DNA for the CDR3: TGTGCCAGCAGCCGGACAGGGTATAATCAGCCCCAGCATTTT.

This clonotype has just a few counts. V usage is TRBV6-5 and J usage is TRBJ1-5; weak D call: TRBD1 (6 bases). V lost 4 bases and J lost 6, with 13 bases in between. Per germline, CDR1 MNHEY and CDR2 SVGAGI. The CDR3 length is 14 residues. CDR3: CASSSLTGTQPQHF. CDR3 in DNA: TGTGCCAGCAGTTCTCTAACAGGGACTCAGCCCCAGCATTTT.

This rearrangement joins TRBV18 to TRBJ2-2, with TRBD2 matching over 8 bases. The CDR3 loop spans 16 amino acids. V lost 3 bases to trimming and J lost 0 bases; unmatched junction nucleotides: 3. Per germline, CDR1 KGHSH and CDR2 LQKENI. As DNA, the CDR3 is TGTGCCAGCTCACCCCGACTAGCGTCGAACACCGGGGAGCTGTTTTTT. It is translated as CASSPRLASNTGELFF.

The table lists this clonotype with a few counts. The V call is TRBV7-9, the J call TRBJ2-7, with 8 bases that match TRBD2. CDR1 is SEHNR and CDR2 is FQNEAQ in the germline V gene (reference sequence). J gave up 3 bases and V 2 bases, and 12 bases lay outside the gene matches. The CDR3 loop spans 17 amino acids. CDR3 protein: CASSLTRLAGWDYEQYF. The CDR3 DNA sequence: TGTGCCAGCAGCTTAACCCGTTTAGCGGGATGGGACTACGAGCAGTACTTC.

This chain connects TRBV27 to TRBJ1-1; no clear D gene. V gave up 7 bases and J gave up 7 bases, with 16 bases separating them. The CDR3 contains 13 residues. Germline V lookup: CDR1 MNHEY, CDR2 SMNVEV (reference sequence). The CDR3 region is CASTPEGGVEAFF. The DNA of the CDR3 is TGTGCCAGCACCCCCGAAGGCGGGGTTGAAGCTTTCTTT.

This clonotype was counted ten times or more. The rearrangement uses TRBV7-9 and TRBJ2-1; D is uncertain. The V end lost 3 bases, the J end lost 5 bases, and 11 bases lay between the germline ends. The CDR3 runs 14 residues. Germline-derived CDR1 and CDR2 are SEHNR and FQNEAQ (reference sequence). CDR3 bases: TGTGCCAGCAGCTTCCGTCAGGTGGACAATGAGCAGTTCTTC. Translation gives CASSFRQVDNEQFF.

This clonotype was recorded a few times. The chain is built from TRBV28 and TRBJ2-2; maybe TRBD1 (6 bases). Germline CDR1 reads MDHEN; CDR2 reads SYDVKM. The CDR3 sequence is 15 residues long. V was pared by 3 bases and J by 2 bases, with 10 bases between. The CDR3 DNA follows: TGTGCCAGCAGTTTCCACAGGGCTAACACCGGGGAGCTGTTTTTT. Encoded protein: CASSFHRANTGELFF. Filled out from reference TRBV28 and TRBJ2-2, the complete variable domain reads DVKVTQSSRYLVKRTGEKVFLECVQDMDHENMFWYRQDPGLGLRLIYFSYDVKMKEKGDIPEGYSVSREKKERFSLILESASTNQTSMYLCASSFHRANTGELFFGEGSRLTVL.

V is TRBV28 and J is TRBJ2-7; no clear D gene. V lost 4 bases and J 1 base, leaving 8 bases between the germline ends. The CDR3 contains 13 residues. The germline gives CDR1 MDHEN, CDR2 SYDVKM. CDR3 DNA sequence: TGTGCCAGCAGTTGGACGGAATCCTACGAGCAGTACTTC. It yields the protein CASSWTESYEQYF.

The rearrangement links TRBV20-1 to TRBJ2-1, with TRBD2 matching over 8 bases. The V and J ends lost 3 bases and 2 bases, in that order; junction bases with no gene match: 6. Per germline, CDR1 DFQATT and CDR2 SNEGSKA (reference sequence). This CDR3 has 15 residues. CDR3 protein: CSASFREGPYNEQFF. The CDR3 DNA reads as TGCAGTGCTAGTTTCCGGGAGGGTCCCTACAATGAGCAGTTCTTC.

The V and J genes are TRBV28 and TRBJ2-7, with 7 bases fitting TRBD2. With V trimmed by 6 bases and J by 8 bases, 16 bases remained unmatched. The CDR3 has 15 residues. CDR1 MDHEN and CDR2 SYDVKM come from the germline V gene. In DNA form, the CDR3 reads TGTGCCAGCAGGGGCCGGGACTACCGACCAGGGCAGCAGTACTTC. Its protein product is CASRGRDYRPGQQYF.

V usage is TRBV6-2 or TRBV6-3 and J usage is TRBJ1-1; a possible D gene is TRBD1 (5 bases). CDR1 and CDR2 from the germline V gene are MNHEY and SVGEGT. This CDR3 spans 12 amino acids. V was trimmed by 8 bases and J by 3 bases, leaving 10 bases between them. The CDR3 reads CASGVGDTEAFF. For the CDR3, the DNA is TGTGCCAGCGGGGTGGGGGACACTGAAGCTTTCTTT.

CDR3 in DNA: TGTGCCAGCAGTCCCACAGGGAATTCACCCCTCCACTTT. Its translation: CASSPTGNSPLHF. The chain links TRBV27 to TRBJ1-6, with a tentative D call TRBD1 (6 bases). This CDR3 has 13 amino acids. V was trimmed by 5 bases and J by 7 bases, leaving 9 bases between them. From germline, CDR1 is MNHEY and CDR2 SMNVEV (reference sequence).